The TCR beta chain described here comes from a study of T-cell memory formation after mild COVID-19. Study results and caveats: Memory from before infection featured some responding clones, which suggests cross-reactive memory joined.

Trimming removed 5 bases from V and 4 bases from J; junction bases left unmatched: 10. CDR3 length: 16 residues. From germline, CDR1 is LNHDA and CDR2 SQIVND (reference sequence). About this clonotype: No antigen is known for it.

Via MiXCR, TCRdb re-called the 5' RACE reads, giving one row per CDR3 protein. The table shows fewer than 250,000 distinct CDR3 sequences, with roughly a tenth occurring only once. The clonotype originates from a man in his late teens or twenties who had mild COVID-19 (a few samples of this study predate the infection). Cell type and time point are not known. The chain links TRBV19 to TRBJ2-5, with 10 nucleotides matching TRBD2. The sequencing input was PBMCs or a T cell subset sorted from them (not recorded which). This chain's CDR3 is CASSRSGGAFRETQYF. For the CDR3, the DNA is TGTGCCAGTAGTCGAAGCGGGGGGGCTTTCCGAGAGACCCAGTACTTC.